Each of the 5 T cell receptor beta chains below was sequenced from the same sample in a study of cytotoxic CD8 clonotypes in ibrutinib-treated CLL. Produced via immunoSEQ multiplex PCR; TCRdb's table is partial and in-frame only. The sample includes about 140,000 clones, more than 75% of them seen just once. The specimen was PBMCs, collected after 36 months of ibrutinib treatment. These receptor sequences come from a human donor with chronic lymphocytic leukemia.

CDR3 sequence (DNA): TGTGCCACCAGCGGCGGGGGGGCGGGTGATACGCAGTATTTT. Translating gives CATSGGGAGDTQYF. This chain connects TRBV15 to TRBJ2-3, with 9 bases fitting TRBD2. The trim removed 5 bases at V and 6 bases at J, leaving 6 bases unmatched. CDR3 size: 14 residues. CDR1 and CDR2 from the germline V gene are LNHNV and YYDKDF (reference sequence).

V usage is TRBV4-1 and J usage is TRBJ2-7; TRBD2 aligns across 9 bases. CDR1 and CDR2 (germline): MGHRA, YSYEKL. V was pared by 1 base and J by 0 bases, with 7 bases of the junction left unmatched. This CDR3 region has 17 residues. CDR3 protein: CASSQVESSGASYEQYF. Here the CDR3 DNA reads TGCGCCAGCAGCCAAGTTGAGTCTAGCGGGGCCTCCTACGAGCAGTACTTC.

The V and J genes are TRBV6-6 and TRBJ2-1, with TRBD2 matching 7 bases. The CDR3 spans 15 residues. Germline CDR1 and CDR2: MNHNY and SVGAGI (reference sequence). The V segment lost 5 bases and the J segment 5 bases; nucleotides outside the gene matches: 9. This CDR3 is CASSPPAGVNNEQFF. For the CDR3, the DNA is TGTGCCAGCAGTCCCCCGGCGGGAGTCAACAATGAGCAGTTCTTC.

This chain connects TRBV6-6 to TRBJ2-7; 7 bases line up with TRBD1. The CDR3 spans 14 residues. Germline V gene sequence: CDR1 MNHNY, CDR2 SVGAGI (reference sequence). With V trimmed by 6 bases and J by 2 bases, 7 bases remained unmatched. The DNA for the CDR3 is TGTGCCAGCAGGATAAAACAGGGGACCTACGAGCAGTACTTC. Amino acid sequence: CASRIKQGTYEQYF.

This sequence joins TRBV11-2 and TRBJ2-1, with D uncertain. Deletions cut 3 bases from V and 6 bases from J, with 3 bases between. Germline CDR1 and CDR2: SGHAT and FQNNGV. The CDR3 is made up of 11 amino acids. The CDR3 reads CASSFGNEQFF. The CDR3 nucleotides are TGTGCCAGCAGCTTCGGCAATGAGCAGTTCTTC.